This TCR beta chain emerged from a study of cytomegalovirus exposure and HLA in healthy donors. Overall study findings and caveats: Presence/absence analyses assumed roughly uniform sequencing depth across donors. Later analysis identified about 17,000 TCR beta sequences associated with HLA alleles, using a false discovery rate threshold of 0.05.

V lost 4 bases to trimming and J lost 6 bases, with 14 bases between them. The CDR3 contains 14 residues. Germline V gene lookup returns CDR1 SGHTA and CDR2 FQGTGA. Of note for this clone: The antigen is not known.

The donors were healthy bone marrow donors. Primers for the PCR totalled 60 Vbeta and 13 Jbeta. Here immunoSEQ multiplex PCR was the method, and the copy in TCRdb shows in-frame clones only, minus some. There are fewer than 150,000 clones in the sample; approximately 80% occur only once, and about 5% lies in the top ten. The receptor was derived from a male donor in good health and CMV-seronegative. The chain employs TRBV7-3 and TRBJ2-3, with D perhaps matching TRBD2 (7 bases). Specimen: PBMCs. CDR3: CASSSGGPTDTQYF. CDR3 DNA sequence: TGTGCCAGCAGCTCCGGGGGGCCGACCGATACGCAGTATTTT.